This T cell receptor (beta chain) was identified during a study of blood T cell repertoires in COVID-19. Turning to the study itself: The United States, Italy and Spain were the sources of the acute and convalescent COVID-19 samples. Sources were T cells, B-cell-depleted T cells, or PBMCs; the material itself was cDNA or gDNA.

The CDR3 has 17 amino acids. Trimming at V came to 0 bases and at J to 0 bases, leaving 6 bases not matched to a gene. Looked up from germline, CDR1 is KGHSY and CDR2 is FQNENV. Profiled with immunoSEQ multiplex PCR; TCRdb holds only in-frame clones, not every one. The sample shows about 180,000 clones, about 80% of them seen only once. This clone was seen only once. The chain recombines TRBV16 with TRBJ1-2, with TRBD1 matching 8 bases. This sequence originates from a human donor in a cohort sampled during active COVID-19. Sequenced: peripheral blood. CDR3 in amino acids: CASSQSGTGLTNYGYTF. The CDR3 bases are TGTGCCAGCAGCCAATCGGGGACAGGCCTTACTAACTATGGCTACACCTTC.